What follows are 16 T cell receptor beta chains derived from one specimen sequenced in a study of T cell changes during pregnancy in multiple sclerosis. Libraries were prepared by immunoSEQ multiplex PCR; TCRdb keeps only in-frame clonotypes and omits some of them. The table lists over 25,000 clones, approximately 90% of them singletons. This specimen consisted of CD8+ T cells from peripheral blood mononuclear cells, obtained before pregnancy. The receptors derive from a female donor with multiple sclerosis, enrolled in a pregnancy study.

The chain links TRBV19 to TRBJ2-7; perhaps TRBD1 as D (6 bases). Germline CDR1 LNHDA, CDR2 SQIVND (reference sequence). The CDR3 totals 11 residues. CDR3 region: CSYRVGYEQYF. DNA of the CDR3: TGTTCCTACAGGGTTGGCTACGAGCAGTACTTC.

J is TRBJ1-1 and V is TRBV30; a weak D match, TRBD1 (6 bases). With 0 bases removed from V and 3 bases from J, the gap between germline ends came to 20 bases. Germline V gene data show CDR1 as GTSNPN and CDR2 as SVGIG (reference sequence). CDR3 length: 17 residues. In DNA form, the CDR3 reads TGTGCCTGGAGTGTAAGGTACAGGGAAGACCTCCACACTGAAGCTTTCTTT. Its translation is CAWSVRYREDLHTEAFF.

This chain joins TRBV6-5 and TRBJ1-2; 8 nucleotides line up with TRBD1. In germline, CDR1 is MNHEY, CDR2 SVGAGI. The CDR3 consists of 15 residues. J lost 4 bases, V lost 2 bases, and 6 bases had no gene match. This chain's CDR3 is CASSYQGAGGYGYTF. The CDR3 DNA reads TGTGCCAGCAGTTACCAGGGGGCTGGGGGCTATGGCTACACCTTC.

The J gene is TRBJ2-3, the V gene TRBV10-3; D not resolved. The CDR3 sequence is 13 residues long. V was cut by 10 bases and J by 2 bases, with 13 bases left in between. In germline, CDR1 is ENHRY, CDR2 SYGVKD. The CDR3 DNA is TGTGCCAGCTATGCCCCACCCACAGATACGCAGTATTTT. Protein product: CASYAPPTDTQYF.

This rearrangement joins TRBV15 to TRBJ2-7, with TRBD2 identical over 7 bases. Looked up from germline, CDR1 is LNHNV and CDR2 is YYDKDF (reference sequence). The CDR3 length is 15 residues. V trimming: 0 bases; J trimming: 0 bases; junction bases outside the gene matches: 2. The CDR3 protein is CATSRESSGSYEQYF. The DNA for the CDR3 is TGTGCCACCAGCAGAGAGTCTAGCGGCTCCTACGAGCAGTACTTC.

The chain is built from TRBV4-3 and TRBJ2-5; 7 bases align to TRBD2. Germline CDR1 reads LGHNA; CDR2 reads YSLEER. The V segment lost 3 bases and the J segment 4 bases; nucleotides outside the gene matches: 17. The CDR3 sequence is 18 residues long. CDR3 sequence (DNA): TGCGCCAGCAGCCATTACTCGGGGGGTTGGGGGGTTGGAGAGACCCAGTACTTC. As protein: CASSHYSGGWGVGETQYF.

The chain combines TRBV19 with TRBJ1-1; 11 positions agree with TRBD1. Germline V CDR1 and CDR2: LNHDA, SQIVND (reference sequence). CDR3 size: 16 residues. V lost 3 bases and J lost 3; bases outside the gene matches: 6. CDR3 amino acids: CASSMPPGQGDTEAFF. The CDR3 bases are TGTGCCAGTAGTATGCCCCCGGGACAGGGGGACACTGAAGCTTTCTTT. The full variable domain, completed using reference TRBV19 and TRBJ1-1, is DGGITQSPKYLFRKEGQNVTLSCEQNLNHDAMYWYRQDPGQGLRLIYYSQIVNDFQKGDIAEGYSVSREKKESFPLTVTSAQKNPTAFYLCASSMPPGQGDTEAFFGQGTRLTVV.

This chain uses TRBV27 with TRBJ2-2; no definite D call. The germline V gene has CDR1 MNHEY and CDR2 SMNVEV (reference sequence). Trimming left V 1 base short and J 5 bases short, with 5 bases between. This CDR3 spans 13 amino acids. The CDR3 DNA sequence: TGTGCCAGCAGTTTATGGGCAACCGGGGAGCTGTTTTTT. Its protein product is CASSLWATGELFF.

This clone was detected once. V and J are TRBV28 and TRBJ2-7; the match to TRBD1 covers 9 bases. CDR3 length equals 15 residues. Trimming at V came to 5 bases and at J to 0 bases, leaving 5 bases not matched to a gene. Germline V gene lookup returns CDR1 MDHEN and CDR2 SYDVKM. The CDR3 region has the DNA TGTGCCAGCAGTGGGGACAGGGAAATCTCCTACGAGCAGTACTTC. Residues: CASSGDREISYEQYF.

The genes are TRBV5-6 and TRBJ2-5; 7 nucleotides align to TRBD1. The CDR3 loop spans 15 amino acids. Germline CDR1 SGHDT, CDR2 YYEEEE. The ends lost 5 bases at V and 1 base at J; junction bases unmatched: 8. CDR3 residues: CASRLIRDSQETQYF. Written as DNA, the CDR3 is TGTGCCAGCAGATTGATTAGGGACAGCCAAGAGACCCAGTACTTC.

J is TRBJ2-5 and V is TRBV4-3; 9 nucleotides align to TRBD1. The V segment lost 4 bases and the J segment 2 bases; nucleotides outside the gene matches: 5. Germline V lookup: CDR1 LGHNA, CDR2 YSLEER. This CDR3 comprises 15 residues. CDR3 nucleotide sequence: TGCGCCAGCAGCCCCCGGGACAGGGCACAAGAGACCCAGTACTTC. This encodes CASSPRDRAQETQYF.

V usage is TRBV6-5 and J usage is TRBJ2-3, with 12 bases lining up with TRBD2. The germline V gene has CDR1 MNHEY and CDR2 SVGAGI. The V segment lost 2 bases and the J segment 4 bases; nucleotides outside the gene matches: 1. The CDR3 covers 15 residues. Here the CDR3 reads CASSYTSGRSDTQYF. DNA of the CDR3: TGTGCCAGCAGTTACACTAGCGGGAGGTCAGATACGCAGTATTTT.

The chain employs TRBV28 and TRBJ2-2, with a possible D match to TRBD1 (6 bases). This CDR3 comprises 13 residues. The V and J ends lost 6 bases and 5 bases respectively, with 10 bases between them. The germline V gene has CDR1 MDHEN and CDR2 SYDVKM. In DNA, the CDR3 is TGTGCCAGCAGCACGAGGGGGACCGGGGAGCTGTTTTTT. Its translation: CASSTRGTGELFF.

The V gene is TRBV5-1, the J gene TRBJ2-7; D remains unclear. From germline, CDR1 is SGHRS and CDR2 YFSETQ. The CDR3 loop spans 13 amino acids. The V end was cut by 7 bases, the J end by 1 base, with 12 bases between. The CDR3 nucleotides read TGCGCCAGCTGCGTAGATTGGTCCTACGAGCAGTACTTC. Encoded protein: CASCVDWSYEQYF.

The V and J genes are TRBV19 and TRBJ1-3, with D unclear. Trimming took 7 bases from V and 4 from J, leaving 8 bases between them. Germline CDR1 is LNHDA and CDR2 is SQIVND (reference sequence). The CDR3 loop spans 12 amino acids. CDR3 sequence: CASTGSGNTIYF. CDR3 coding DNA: TGTGCCAGTACCGGGTCGGGAAACACCATATATTTT.

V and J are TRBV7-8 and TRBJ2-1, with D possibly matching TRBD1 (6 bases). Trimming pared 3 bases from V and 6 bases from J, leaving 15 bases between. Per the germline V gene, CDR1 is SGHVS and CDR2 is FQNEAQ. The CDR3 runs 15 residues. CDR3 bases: TGTGCCAGCAGCTTGGGTCGAAGAGGGGGCAATGAGCAGTTCTTC. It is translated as CASSLGRRGGNEQFF.